This T cell receptor beta chain emerged from a study of blood T cells in healthy people across ages. Findings of the study overall: PBMC samples, being unsorted, prevented any conclusive comparison of naive and antigen-experienced cells. Aged donors had fewer naive CD4+ cells and lower diversity than long-lived donors.

The second PCR ran about 6 to 12 cycles with a sample-barcoded 5' primer and J-beta primers. Each cDNA molecule received a tag from a template-switch adaptor that had 12 random nucleotides. TCRdb recomputed calls from the 5' RACE reads with MiXCR, one row per CDR3 protein. Of over a million distinct CDR3 sequences detected, 55% to 75% appear once; the ten largest clones hold 5% to 7%. The donors, healthy Caucasians from Russia, were aged roughly 6 to 100. Per germline, CDR1 SGHRS and CDR2 YFSETQ. V lost 2 bases, J lost 0 bases, and 11 bases lay in between. This CDR3 has 15 amino acids. For this clonotype: Its specificity is not known.

This sequence joins TRBV5-1 and TRBJ1-1, with D possibly TRBD1 on 5 matching bases. The sample was blood. This clonotype originated in a man younger than 35 in good health. The CDR3 coding sequence is TGCGCCAGCAGCTTCGGGAGGGACTTGAACACTGAAGCTTTCTTT. It yields the protein CASSFGRDLNTEAFF. Full variable domain (outside the CDR3, taken from reference TRBV5-1 and TRBJ1-1): KAGVTQTPRYLIKTRGQQVTLSCSPISGHRSVSWYQQTPGQGLQFLFEYFSETQRNKGNFPGRFSGRQFSNSRSEMNVSTLELGDSALYLCASSFGRDLNTEAFFGQGTRLTVV.